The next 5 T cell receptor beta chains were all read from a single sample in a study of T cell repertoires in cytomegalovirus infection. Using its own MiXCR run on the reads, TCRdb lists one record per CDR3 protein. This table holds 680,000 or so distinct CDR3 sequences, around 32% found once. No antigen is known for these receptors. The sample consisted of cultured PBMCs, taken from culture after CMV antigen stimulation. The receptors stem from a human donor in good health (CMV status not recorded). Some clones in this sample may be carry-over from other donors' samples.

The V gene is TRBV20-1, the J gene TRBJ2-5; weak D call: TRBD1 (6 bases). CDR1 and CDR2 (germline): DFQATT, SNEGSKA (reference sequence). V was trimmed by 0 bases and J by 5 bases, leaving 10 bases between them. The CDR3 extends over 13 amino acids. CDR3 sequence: CSARDWQGETQYF. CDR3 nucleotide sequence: TGCAGTGCTAGAGATTGGCAGGGGGAGACCCAGTACTTC.

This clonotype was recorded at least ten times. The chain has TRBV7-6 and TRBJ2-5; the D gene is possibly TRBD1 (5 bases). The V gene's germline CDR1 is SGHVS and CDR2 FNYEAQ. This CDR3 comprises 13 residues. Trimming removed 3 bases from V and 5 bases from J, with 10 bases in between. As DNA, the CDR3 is TGTGCCAGCAGCTTTCTGGGGCGGGAGACCCAGTACTTC. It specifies CASSFLGRETQYF.

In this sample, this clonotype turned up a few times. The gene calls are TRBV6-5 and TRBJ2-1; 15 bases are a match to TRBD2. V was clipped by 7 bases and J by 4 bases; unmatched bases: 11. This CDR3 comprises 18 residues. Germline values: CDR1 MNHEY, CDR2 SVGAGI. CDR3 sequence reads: CASIPGLAGGLRYNEQFF. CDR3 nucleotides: TGTGCCAGCATTCCGGGACTAGCGGGAGGTTTGCGGTACAATGAGCAGTTCTTC.

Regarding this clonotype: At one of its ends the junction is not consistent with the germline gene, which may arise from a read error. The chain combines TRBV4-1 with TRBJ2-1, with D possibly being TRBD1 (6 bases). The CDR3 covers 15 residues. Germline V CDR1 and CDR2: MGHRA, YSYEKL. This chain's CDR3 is CASSQDPGQYNGQFF. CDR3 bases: TGCGCCAGCAGCCAAGACCCAGGACAGTACAATGGGCAGTTCTTC.

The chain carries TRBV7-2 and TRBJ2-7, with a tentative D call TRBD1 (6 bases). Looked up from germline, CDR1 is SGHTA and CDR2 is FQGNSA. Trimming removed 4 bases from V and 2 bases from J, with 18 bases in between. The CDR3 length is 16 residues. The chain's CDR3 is CASSYNRDRSPYEQYF. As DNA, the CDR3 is TGTGCCAGCAGCTACAATCGCGACAGGTCTCCCTACGAGCAGTACTTC.